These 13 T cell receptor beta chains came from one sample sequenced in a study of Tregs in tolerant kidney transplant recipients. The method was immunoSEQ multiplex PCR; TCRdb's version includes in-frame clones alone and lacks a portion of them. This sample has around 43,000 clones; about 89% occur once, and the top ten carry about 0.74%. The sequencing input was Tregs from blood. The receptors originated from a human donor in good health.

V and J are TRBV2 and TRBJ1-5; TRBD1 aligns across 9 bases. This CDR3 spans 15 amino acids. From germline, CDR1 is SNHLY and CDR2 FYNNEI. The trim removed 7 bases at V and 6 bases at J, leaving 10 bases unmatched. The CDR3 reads CASKPQGARGQPQHF. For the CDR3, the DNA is TGTGCCAGCAAACCACAGGGGGCTCGGGGTCAGCCCCAGCATTTT.

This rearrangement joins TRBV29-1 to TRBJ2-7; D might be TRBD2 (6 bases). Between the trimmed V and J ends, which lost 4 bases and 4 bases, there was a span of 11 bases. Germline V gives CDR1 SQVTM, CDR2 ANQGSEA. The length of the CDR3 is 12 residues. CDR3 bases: TGCAGCGTTGTTAGCGGCCTTTACGAGCAGTACTTC. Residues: CSVVSGLYEQYF.

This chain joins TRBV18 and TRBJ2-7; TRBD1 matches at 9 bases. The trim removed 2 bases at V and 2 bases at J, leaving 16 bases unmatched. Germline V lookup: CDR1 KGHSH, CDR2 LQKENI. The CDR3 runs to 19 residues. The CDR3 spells CASSPKGGTGGSFTYEQYF. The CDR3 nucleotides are TGTGCCAGCTCACCAAAGGGAGGAACAGGGGGCTCTTTTACCTACGAGCAGTACTTC.

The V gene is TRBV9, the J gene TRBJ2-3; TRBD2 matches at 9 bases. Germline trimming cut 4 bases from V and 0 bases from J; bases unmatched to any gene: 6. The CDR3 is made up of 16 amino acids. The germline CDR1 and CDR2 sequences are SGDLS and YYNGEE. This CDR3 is CASSLGLALSTDTQYF. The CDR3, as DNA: TGTGCCAGCAGCCTTGGACTAGCGCTTAGCACAGATACGCAGTATTTT.

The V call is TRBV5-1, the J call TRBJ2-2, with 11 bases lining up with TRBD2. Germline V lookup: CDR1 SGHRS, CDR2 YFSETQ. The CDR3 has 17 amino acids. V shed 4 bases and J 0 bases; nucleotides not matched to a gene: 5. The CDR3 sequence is CASSIPLAGANTGELFF. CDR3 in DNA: TGCGCCAGCAGCATCCCACTAGCGGGGGCGAACACCGGGGAGCTGTTTTTT.

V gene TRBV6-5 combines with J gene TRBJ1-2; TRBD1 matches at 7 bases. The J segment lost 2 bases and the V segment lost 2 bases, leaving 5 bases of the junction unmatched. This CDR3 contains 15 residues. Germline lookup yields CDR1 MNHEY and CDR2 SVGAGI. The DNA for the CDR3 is TGTGCCAGCAGTTACGCCGGGACAGCCAACTATGGCTACACCTTC. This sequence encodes CASSYAGTANYGYTF.

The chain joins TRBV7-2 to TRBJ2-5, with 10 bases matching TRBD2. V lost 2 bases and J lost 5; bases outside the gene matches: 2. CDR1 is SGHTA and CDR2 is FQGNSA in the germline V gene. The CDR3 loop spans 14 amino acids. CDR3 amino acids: CASSLRSGGETQYF. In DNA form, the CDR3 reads TGTGCCAGCAGCTTACGTAGCGGGGGGGAGACCCAGTACTTC.

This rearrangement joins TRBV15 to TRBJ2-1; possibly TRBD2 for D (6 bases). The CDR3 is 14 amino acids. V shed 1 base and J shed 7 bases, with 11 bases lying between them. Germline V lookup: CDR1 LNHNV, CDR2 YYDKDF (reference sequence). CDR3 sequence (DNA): TGTGCCACCAGCAGAGTTTATCGGGGGAATGAGCAGTTCTTC. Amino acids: CATSRVYRGNEQFF. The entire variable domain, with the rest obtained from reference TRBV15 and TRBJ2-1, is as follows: DAMVIQNPRYQVTQFGKPVTLSCSQTLNHNVMYWYQQKSSQAPKLLFHYYDKDFNNEADTPDNFQSRRPNTSFCFLDIRSPGLGDTAMYLCATSRVYRGNEQFFGPGTRLTVL.

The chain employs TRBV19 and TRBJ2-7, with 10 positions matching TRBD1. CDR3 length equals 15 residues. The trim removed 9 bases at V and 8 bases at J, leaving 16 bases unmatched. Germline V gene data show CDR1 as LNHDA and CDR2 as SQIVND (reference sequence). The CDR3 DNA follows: TGTGCCAGCTCTCAGGGCCGGGACAGGGGTGTCAAGCAGTACTTC. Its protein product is CASSQGRDRGVKQYF.

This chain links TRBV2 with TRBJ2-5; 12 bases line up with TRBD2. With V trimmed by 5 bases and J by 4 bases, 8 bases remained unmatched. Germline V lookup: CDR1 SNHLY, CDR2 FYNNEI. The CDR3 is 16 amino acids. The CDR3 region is CASSPPGLAGRETQYF. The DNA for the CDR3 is TGTGCCAGCAGTCCTCCGGGACTAGCGGGTCGAGAGACCCAGTACTTC.

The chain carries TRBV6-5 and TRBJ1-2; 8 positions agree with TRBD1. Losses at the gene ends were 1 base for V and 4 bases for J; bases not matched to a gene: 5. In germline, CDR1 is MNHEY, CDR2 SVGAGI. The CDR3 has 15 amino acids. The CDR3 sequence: CASSYFPGQVYGYTF. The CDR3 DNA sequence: TGTGCCAGCAGTTACTTCCCGGGACAGGTCTATGGCTACACCTTC.

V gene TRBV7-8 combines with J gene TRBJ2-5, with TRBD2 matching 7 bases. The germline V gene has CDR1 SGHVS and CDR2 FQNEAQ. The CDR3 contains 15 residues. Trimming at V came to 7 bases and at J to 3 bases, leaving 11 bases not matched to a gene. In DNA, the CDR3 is TGTGCCAGCATACTCGGGGGGACTCGCAAAGAGACCCAGTACTTC. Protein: CASILGGTRKETQYF. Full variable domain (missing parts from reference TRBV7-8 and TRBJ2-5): GAGVSQSPRYKVAKRGQDVALRCDPISGHVSLFWYQQALGQGPEFLTYFQNEAQLDKSGLPSDRFFAERPEGSVSTLKIQRTQQEDSAVYLCASILGGTRKETQYFGPGTRLLVL.

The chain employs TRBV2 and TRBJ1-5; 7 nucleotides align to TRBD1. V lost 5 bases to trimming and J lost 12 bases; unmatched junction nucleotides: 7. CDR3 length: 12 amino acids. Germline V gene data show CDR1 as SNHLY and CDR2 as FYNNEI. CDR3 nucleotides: TGTGCCAGCAGTTCTGTACAGGGGATCCAGCATTTT. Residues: CASSSVQGIQHF.